The 30 T cell receptor beta chains below all came from one sample that was sequenced in a study of identical twins. TCRdb redid the calling of the 5' RACE reads with MiXCR, one entry per CDR3 protein. This sample has 640,000 or so distinct CDR3 sequences, with 6% to 6.5% found just once. The sequenced sample consisted of naive T cells sorted from blood. These TCRs come from a man aged 18 to 29 in good health.

This clonotype has ten or more counts. The chain combines TRBV5-1 with TRBJ2-2; TRBD1 agrees at 8 bases. The germline CDR1 and CDR2 sequences are SGHRS and YFSETQ. The CDR3 has 15 residues. Trimming at V came to 4 bases and at J to 4 bases, leaving 6 bases not matched to a gene. The CDR3, as DNA: TGCGCCAGCAGCACAGGGGGGACGAGCACCGGGGAGCTGTTTTTT. It specifies CASSTGGTSTGELFF.

The V and J genes are TRBV12-3 or TRBV12-4 and TRBJ2-1; TRBD2 is a possible D gene (6 bases). This CDR3 region has 16 residues. Trimming removed 4 bases from V and 0 bases from J, with 13 bases in between. The chain's CDR3 is CASSSTSWSSYNEQFF. The CDR3 DNA follows: TGTGCCAGCAGTTCAACTAGCTGGAGCTCCTACAATGAGCAGTTCTTC.

The sample holds a few counts of this clonotype. The V and J genes are TRBV19 and TRBJ2-1; TRBD2 agrees at 7 bases. This CDR3 is built from 15 residues. After removal of 6 bases from V and 4 bases from J, the junction contained 9 bases not matched to a gene. Germline V lookup: CDR1 LNHDA, CDR2 SQIVND (reference sequence). The CDR3 DNA reads as TGTGCCAGTAGGGCTCGGGGGGACGCGTACAATGAGCAGTTCTTC. This encodes CASRARGDAYNEQFF. The full variable domain, its missing parts supplied by reference TRBV19 and TRBJ2-1, is DGGITQSPKYLFRKEGQNVTLSCEQNLNHDAMYWYRQDPGQGLRLIYYSQIVNDFQKGDIAEGYSVSREKKESFPLTVTSAQKNPTAFYLCASRARGDAYNEQFFGPGTRLTVL.

In its sample, this clonotype was seen a few times. V usage is TRBV5-6 and J usage is TRBJ2-6; TRBD1 matches at 7 bases. Unmatched junction bases numbered 8, after V lost 5 bases and J lost 0 bases. Germline CDR1 is SGHDT and CDR2 is YYEEEE. This CDR3 contains 17 residues. CDR3 residues: CASSIGGPFSGANVLTF. In nucleotides, the CDR3 is TGTGCCAGCAGTATAGGGGGCCCTTTCTCTGGGGCCAACGTCCTGACTTTC.

This clonotype showed up just a few times. V usage is TRBV7-9 and J usage is TRBJ2-7; D is possibly TRBD2 (6 bases). Germline values: CDR1 SEHNR, CDR2 FQNEAQ (reference sequence). The CDR3 extends over 15 amino acids. The V and J ends lost 3 bases and 5 bases respectively, with 17 bases between them. The CDR3 loop reads CASSFAAGSRNEQYV. In DNA form, the CDR3 reads TGTGCCAGCAGCTTCGCTGCGGGGAGTCGTAACGAGCAGTACGTC.

This clonotype was recorded many times. This rearrangement joins TRBV10-3 to TRBJ2-2; 13 nucleotides match TRBD2. The germline gives CDR1 ENHRY, CDR2 SYGVKD. This CDR3 region has 14 residues. CDR3 sequence (DNA): TGTGCTAGGACTAGCGGGAGTATCACCGGGGAGCTGTTTTTT. Its protein is CARTSGSITGELFF.

This clonotype has a count of ten or more. This sequence joins TRBV29-1 and TRBJ2-1, with D possibly matching TRBD2 (6 bases). Trimming stripped 7 bases from V and 8 bases from J, with 12 bases between. The CDR3 is 11 amino acids. The V gene's germline CDR1 is SQVTM and CDR2 ANQGSEA. The CDR3 here is CSALARDEQFF. The CDR3 DNA sequence: TGCAGCGCCCTAGCGCGGGATGAGCAGTTCTTC.

In this sample, this clonotype turned up a few times. The V call is TRBV29-1, the J call TRBJ2-2; the match to TRBD1 covers 9 bases. Germline CDR1 and CDR2: SQVTM and ANQGSEA. The V and J ends lost 6 bases and 8 bases, in that order; junction bases with no gene match: 10. This CDR3 region has 14 residues. The CDR3 nucleotides read TGCAGCGTGGGCGGACAGGGGACTGGTGGGGAGCTGTTTTTT. Amino acid sequence: CSVGGQGTGGELFF.

The table lists this clonotype with many counts. J is TRBJ1-5 and V is TRBV24-1, with no clear D. Germline CDR1 and CDR2: KGHDR and SFDVKD. The V end was cut by 1 base, the J end by 0 bases, with 3 bases between. This CDR3 contains 14 residues. CDR3 in DNA: TGTGCCACCAGTGATTTTCGTAGCAATCAGCCCCAGCATTTT. Protein: CATSDFRSNQPQHF.

This clonotype was observed many times. The chain couples TRBV27 to TRBJ2-5; the D is unclear. Germline CDR1 and CDR2: MNHEY and SMNVEV (reference sequence). Trimming removed 6 bases from V and 1 base from J, with 12 bases in between. This CDR3 comprises 14 residues. For the CDR3, the DNA is TGTGCCAGCAGGAACGATTTAAGCCAAGAGACCCAGTACTTC. It is translated as CASRNDLSQETQYF.

This chain connects TRBV7-6 to TRBJ2-5, with D possibly TRBD2 on 6 matching bases. Germline V gives CDR1 SGHVS, CDR2 FNYEAQ. Trimming cost V 1 base and J 3 bases, with 15 bases left between them. The CDR3 has 16 amino acids. The CDR3 protein is CASSLVVEGLKETQYF. In DNA form, the CDR3 reads TGTGCCAGCAGCTTAGTCGTTGAGGGACTTAAAGAGACCCAGTACTTC.

DNA for the CDR3: TGCGCCAGCAGCCTAGGGACTAGCGGGAGTTTTCCCAATGAGCAGTTCTTC. Protein product: CASSLGTSGSFPNEQFF. The J gene is TRBJ2-1, the V gene TRBV5-1, with 14 bases matching TRBD2. This CDR3 region has 17 residues. Germline CDR1 SGHRS, CDR2 YFSETQ. Trimming at V came to 4 bases and at J to 6 bases, leaving 9 bases not matched to a gene.

This clonotype was counted between two and nine times. This sequence joins TRBV2 and TRBJ2-7, with TRBD1 identical over 7 bases. The CDR3 sequence is 14 residues long. From germline, CDR1 is SNHLY and CDR2 FYNNEI. Unmatched junction bases numbered 6, after V lost 5 bases and J lost 2 bases. The CDR3 nucleotides are TGTGCCAGCAGTCCACAGGGGACGCCCTACGAGCAGTACGTC. Protein product: CASSPQGTPYEQYV.

The chain joins TRBV19 to TRBJ2-7; possible D gene TRBD1, 6 bases. V was cut by 5 bases and J by 0 bases, with 11 bases left in between. The CDR3 sequence is 14 residues long. CDR1 is LNHDA, CDR2 SQIVND, per germline (reference sequence). This CDR3 is CASSYRDISYEQYF. Written as DNA, the CDR3 is TGTGCCAGTAGTTACCGGGACATCTCCTACGAGCAGTACTTC.

The table lists this clonotype with many counts. This chain connects TRBV4-1 to TRBJ1-4; D unresolved. This CDR3 region has 15 residues. CDR1 is MGHRA and CDR2 is YSYEKL in the germline V gene. V lost 1 base and J 5 bases, leaving 11 bases between the germline ends. The CDR3 nucleotides are TGCGCCAGCAGCCAAGGCCCGGGATTCAATGAAAAACTGTTTTTT. Translated: CASSQGPGFNEKLFF.

The rearrangement joins TRBV7-9 to TRBJ2-5; D gene uncertain. CDR3 length: 15 amino acids. Trimming left V 5 bases short and J 3 bases short, with 16 bases between. Germline lookup yields CDR1 SEHNR and CDR2 FQNEAQ (reference sequence). The CDR3 loop is CASSPATTAKETQYF. For the CDR3, the DNA is TGTGCCAGCAGCCCGGCAACCACAGCTAAAGAGACCCAGTACTTC.

This chain links TRBV12-3 or TRBV12-4 with TRBJ1-6, with 8 bases fitting TRBD1. The CDR3 loop spans 14 amino acids. Trimming cost V 6 bases and J 10 bases; bases outside gene matches: 8. The CDR3 sequence is CASSETGGNSPLHF. The CDR3 DNA is TGTGCCAGCAGCGAAACAGGGGGAAACTCACCCCTCCACTTT.

This clonotype has only a few counts. The V gene is TRBV15, the J gene TRBJ2-3, with 8 positions matching TRBD1. The CDR3 is made up of 17 amino acids. The germline V gene encodes CDR1 LNHNV and CDR2 YYDKDF (reference sequence). The V and J ends lost 0 bases and 2 bases, in that order; junction bases with no gene match: 7. DNA for the CDR3: TGTGCCACCAGCAGAGATCCAGGGGGCGCCCCCACAGATACGCAGTATTTT. This translates into CATSRDPGGAPTDTQYF.

The chain joins TRBV6-6 to TRBJ2-5; tentatively, D is TRBD2 (6 bases). Germline loops: CDR1 MNHNY, CDR2 SVGAGI (reference sequence). The V end lost 8 bases, the J end lost 11 bases, and 18 bases lay between the germline ends. The CDR3 is 12 amino acids. CDR3 amino acids: CASEVRRAAQYF. The CDR3 nucleotides are TGTGCCAGCGAGGTCAGGAGGGCGGCACAGTACTTC.

This clonotype was detected ten times or more. The V and J genes are TRBV20-1 and TRBJ1-4; 8 bases agree with TRBD1. Germline V gene sequence: CDR1 DFQATT, CDR2 SNEGSKA (reference sequence). The CDR3 runs to 16 residues. With 5 bases clipped from V and 8 bases from J, the junction kept 16 bases outside the gene matches. The DNA of the CDR3 is TGCAGTGCTTCCCGTGGCAGGGGGCTAATCGGGGAAAAACTGTTTTTT. Translating gives CSASRGRGLIGEKLFF.

This clonotype was picked up many times. This sequence joins TRBV6-1 and TRBJ1-5, with 7 bases identical to TRBD1. Germline V gene lookup returns CDR1 MNHNS and CDR2 SASEGT. This CDR3 region has 14 residues. V shed 6 bases, J shed 1 base, and the junction held 3 bases outside the gene matches. The CDR3 DNA sequence: TGTGCCAGCAGAGGGGGCGACAGCAATCAGCCCCAGCATTTT. It codes for CASRGGDSNQPQHF.

There are many counts of this clonotype. The CDR3 reads CASTGAHISGANVLTF. In nucleotides, the CDR3 is TGTGCCAGCACCGGGGCCCATATCTCTGGGGCCAACGTCCTGACTTTC. V is TRBV9 and J is TRBJ2-6; the D gene could be TRBD1 or TRBD2 (5 bases each). Trimming took off 6 bases at V and 0 bases at J, with 13 bases between the two ends. Germline V gene data show CDR1 as SGDLS and CDR2 as YYNGEE. The CDR3 contains 16 residues.

This clonotype was observed at least ten times. The V gene is TRBV25-1, the J gene TRBJ2-3, with D maybe TRBD1 (5 bases). CDR3 size: 17 residues. V lost 2 bases and J lost 3, with 18 bases in between. Germline assignment: CDR1 MGHDK and CDR2 SYGVNS. The CDR3 region has the DNA TGTGCCAGCAGTGAAAATCTTCCAGGTGGGGCAACAGATACGCAGTATTTT. Amino acid sequence: CASSENLPGGATDTQYF.

This clonotype was seen a few times. The gene calls are TRBV20-1 and TRBJ2-3; 10 bases are a match to TRBD2. From germline, CDR1 is DFQATT and CDR2 SNEGSKA (reference sequence). This CDR3 has 15 residues. The V and J ends lost 3 bases and 3 bases, in that order; junction bases with no gene match: 6. The CDR3 bases are TGCAGTGCTAGTCCACTAGCGGGACTTACAGATACGCAGTATTTT. Protein: CSASPLAGLTDTQYF.

This clonotype has more than one count but fewer than ten. The CDR3, as DNA: TGTGCCAGCAGCCCCCAGAGCGGGAGGCTCCAGGAGACCCAGTACTTC. Its translation: CASSPQSGRLQETQYF. The J gene is TRBJ2-5, the V gene TRBV6-1; 9 bases fit TRBD2. The CDR3 has 16 residues. Germline V gene lookup returns CDR1 MNHNS and CDR2 SASEGT. V lost 6 bases and J lost 5; bases outside the gene matches: 13.

This clonotype was seen a handful of times. The V and J genes are TRBV9 and TRBJ2-5; 10 bases are shared with TRBD2. Per germline, CDR1 SGDLS and CDR2 YYNGEE. The ends lost 4 bases at V and 2 bases at J; junction bases unmatched: 8. The CDR3 loop spans 16 amino acids. The CDR3: CASSSFIAGGQETQYF. CDR3 nucleotide sequence: TGTGCCAGCAGCTCCTTCATAGCGGGAGGACAAGAGACCCAGTACTTC.

This clonotype was seen at least ten times. The genes are TRBV29-1 and TRBJ1-1; maybe TRBD1 (6 bases). The V end was cut by 7 bases, the J end by 5 bases, with 11 bases between. The CDR3 spans 11 residues. Germline lookup yields CDR1 SQVTM and CDR2 ANQGSEA. The CDR3 here is CSGYRETEAFF. The CDR3 bases are TGCAGCGGATACAGGGAAACTGAAGCTTTCTTT.

This chain connects TRBV6-1 to TRBJ2-1; no reliable D call. The V gene lost 3 bases and the J gene lost 0 bases, with 12 bases spanning the gap. Germline loops: CDR1 MNHNS, CDR2 SASEGT. This CDR3 contains 16 residues. Here the CDR3 DNA reads TGTGCCAGCAGTGAGTTGGTCAGAGACTCCTACAATGAGCAGTTCTTC. Its protein product is CASSELVRDSYNEQFF.

This clonotype was seen at least ten times. CDR3 DNA: TGTGCCAGCAGCACGAAAGGGGGAAACACCATATATTTT. Protein: CASSTKGGNTIYF. The rearrangement joins TRBV7-2 to TRBJ1-3, with D uncertain. Germline V gives CDR1 SGHTA, CDR2 FQGNSA. V shed 5 bases and J shed 4 bases, with 9 bases lying between them. CDR3 size: 13 residues. The complete variable domain, with remaining parts taken from reference TRBV7-2 and TRBJ1-3, reads GAGVSQSPSNKVTEKGKDVELRCDPISGHTALYWYRQSLGQGLEFLIYFQGNSAPDKSGLPSDRFSAERTGGSVSTLTIQRTQQEDSAVYLCASSTKGGNTIYFGEGSWLTVV.

This chain connects TRBV18 to TRBJ2-5; D is perhaps TRBD2 (6 bases). Germline CDR1 is KGHSH and CDR2 is LQKENI. This CDR3 spans 16 amino acids. V was pared by 2 bases and J by 2 bases, with 15 bases between. CDR3 bases: TGTGCCAGCTCACCATTGGCTAGCGCCAAACAAGAGACCCAGTACTTC. It specifies CASSPLASAKQETQYF.